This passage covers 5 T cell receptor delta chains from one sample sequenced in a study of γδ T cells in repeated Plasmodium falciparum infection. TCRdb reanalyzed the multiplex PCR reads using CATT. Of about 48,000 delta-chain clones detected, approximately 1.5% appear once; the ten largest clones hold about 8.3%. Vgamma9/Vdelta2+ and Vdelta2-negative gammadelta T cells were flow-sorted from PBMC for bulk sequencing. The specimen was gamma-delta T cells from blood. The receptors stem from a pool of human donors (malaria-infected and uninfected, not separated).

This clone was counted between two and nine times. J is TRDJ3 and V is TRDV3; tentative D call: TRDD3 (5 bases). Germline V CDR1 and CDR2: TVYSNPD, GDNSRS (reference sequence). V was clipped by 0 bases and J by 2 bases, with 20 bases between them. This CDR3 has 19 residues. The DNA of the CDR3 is TGTGCCTTTAGCTGCCCTATGGGGCCATATACCTGGGACACCCGACAGATGTTTTTC. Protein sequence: CAFSCPMGPYTWDTRQMFF.

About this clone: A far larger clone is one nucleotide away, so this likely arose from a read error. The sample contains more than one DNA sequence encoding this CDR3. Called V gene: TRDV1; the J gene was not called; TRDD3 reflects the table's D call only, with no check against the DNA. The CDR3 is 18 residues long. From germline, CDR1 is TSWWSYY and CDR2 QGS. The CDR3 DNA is TGTGCTCTTGGGGAAAAGGAGGTAGGGATACGAAGGACCGATAAGCTCATCTTT. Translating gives CALGEKEVGIRRTDKLIF.

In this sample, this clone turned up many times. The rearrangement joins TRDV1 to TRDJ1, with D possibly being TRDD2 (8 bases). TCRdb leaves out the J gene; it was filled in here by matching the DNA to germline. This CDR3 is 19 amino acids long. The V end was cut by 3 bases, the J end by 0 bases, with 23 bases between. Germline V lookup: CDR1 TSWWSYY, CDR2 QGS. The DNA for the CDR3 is TGTGCTCTTGGGGACCCTACTTCCTACGGGGGATCCCACACCGATAAACTCATCTTT. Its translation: CALGDPTSYGGSHTDKLIF.

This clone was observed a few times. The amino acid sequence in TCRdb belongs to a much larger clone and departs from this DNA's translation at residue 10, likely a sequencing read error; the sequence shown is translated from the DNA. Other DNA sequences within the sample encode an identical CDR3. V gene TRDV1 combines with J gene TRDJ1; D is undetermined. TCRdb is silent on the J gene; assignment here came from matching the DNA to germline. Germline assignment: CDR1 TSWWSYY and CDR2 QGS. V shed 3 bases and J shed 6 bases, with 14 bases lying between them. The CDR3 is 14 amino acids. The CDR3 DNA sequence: TGTGCTCTTGGGGACCGAACCTTATCCTATAAACTCATCTTT. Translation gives CALGDRTLSYKLIF.

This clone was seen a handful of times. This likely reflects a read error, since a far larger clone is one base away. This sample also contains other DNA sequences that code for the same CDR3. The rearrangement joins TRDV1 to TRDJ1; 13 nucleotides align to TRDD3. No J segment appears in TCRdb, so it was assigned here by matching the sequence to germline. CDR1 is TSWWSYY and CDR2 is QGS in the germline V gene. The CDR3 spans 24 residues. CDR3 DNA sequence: TGTGCCCTTGGGGAACCTCGTTATGGGCTACTGGGGGATACGCCAATCCTATACACCGATAAACTCATCTTT. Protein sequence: CALGEPRYGLLGDTPILYTDKLIF.